This T cell receptor (beta chain) was identified during a study of vaccination and CD4 T cells after COVID-19. Regarding the study as a whole: Relatively few convalescent patients and no early post-infection timepoints were analyzed.

The assay that was used to sequence DNA from cultured CD4+ T cells was the Oncomine TCR Beta short-read assay. Via MiXCR, TCRdb re-called the PCR reads, giving one row per CDR3 protein. The sample yields 15,000 to 25,000 distinct CDR3 sequences, around 55% seen once. There are 17 residues in the CDR3. Treatment given: roughly 10-day PBMC culture with coronavirus spike peptide pools or control peptides (ViraFEST assay). On this clonotype: Its target is unknown.

The material sequenced was CD4+ T cells from blood, cultured in vitro. The chain uses TRBV21-1 and TRBJ1-5; no check of the table's D call, TRBD1, against the DNA was made. TRBV21-1 is a pseudogene segment. The TCR originated in a human donor who had recovered from COVID-19. CDR3 region: CARSGDTSPYSNQPQHF. DNA of the CDR3: TGTGCCAGATCCGGGGACACCTCACCCTATAGCAATCAGCCCCAGCATTTT.